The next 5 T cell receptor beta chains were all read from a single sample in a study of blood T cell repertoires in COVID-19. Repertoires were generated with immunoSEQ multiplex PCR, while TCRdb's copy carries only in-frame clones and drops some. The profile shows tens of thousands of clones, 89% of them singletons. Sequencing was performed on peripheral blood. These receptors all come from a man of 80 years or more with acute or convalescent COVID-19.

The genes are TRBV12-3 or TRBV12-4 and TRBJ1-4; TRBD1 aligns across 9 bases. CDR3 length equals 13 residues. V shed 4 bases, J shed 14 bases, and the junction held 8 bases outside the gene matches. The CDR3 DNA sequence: TGTGCCAGCAGTTCGCCGGGACAGGGTGGCCTGTTTTTT. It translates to CASSSPGQGGLFF.

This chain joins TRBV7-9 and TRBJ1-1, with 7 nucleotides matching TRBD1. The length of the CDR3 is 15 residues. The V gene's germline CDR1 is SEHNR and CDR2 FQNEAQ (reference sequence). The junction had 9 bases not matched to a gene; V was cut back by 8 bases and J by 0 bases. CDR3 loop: CASHIQGLMNTEAFF. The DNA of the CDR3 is TGTGCCAGCCACATACAGGGGCTCATGAACACTGAAGCTTTCTTT.

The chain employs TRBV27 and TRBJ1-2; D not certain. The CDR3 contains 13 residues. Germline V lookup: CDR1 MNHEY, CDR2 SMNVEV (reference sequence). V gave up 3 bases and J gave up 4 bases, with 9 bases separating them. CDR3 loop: CASSFWAGYGYTF. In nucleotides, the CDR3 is TGTGCCAGCAGTTTTTGGGCAGGCTATGGCTACACCTTC.

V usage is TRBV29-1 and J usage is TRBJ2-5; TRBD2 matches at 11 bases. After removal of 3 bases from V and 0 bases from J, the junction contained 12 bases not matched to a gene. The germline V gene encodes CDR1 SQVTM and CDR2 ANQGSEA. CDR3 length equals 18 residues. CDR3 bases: TGCAGCGTTGATGGCACCTCCGGGACTAGCGGCCACCAAGAGACCCAGTACTTC. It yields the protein CSVDGTSGTSGHQETQYF. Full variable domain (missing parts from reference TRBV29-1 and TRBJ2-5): SAVISQKPSRDICQRGTSLTIQCQVDSQVTMMFWYRQQPGQSLTLIATANQGSEATYESGFVIDKFPISRPNLTFSTLTVSNMSPEDSSIYLCSVDGTSGTSGHQETQYFGPGTRLLVL.

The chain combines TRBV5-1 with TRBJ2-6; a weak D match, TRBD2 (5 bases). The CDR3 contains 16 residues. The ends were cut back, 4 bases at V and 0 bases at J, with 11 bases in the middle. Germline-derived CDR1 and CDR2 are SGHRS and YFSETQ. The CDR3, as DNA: TGCGCCAGCAGCCGGTCGGGGAGCTCTGGGGCCAACGTCCTGACTTTC. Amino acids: CASSRSGSSGANVLTF. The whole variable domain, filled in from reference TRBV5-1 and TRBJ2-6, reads KAGVTQTPRYLIKTRGQQVTLSCSPISGHRSVSWYQQTPGQGLQFLFEYFSETQRNKGNFPGRFSGRQFSNSRSEMNVSTLELGDSALYLCASSRSGSSGANVLTFGAGSRLTVL.